The 10 T cell receptor beta chains given below trace back to one sample, sequenced in a study of cytomegalovirus exposure and HLA in healthy donors. Amplification used 60 Vbeta primers and 13 Jbeta primers. The assay was immunoSEQ multiplex PCR, and TCRdb's table has in-frame clones only and misses some. The data show approximately 150,000 clones, roughly 80% seen once. Sequencing was performed on PBMCs. The receptors derive from a human donor in good health.

The V and J genes are TRBV6-1 and TRBJ1-5; 7 positions agree with TRBD1. The germline V gene has CDR1 MNHNS and CDR2 SASEGT. V lost 5 bases to trimming and J lost 4 bases; unmatched junction nucleotides: 8. The CDR3 extends over 15 amino acids. CDR3 loop: CASSPQGMTNQPQHF. CDR3 DNA: TGTGCCAGCAGTCCACAGGGGATGACTAATCAGCCCCAGCATTTT.

This sequence joins TRBV28 and TRBJ2-3, with 7 bases identical to TRBD2. V shed 8 bases and J 4 bases; nucleotides not matched to a gene: 15. Per the germline V gene, CDR1 is MDHEN and CDR2 is SYDVKM. The CDR3 is 16 residues long. The CDR3 region is CASGYTIGLVSDTQYF. In DNA form, the CDR3 reads TGTGCCAGCGGTTATACGATTGGACTAGTCTCAGATACGCAGTATTTT.

The rearrangement links TRBV6-1 to TRBJ1-6, with 9 bases matching TRBD1. J was trimmed by 9 bases and V by 3 bases; bases with no gene match: 9. CDR3 length equals 16 residues. The V gene's germline CDR1 is MNHNS and CDR2 SASEGT. The CDR3: CASSEVGQGLGSPLHF. The CDR3, as DNA: TGTGCCAGCAGTGAGGTGGGACAGGGATTAGGTTCACCCCTCCACTTT.

The chain recombines TRBV11-2 with TRBJ2-7; perhaps TRBD2 as D (6 bases). The V end was cut by 5 bases, the J end by 5 bases, with 16 bases between. Looked up from germline, CDR1 is SGHAT and CDR2 is FQNNGV. The CDR3 is 14 residues long. CDR3 protein: CASSRDLTRHEQYF. In DNA form, the CDR3 reads TGTGCCAGCAGCCGGGACTTAACTAGACACGAGCAGTACTTC.

The table lists this clone with a few counts. The genes are TRBV7-2 and TRBJ2-3; 7 bases are a match to TRBD2. The V segment lost 4 bases and the J segment 2 bases; nucleotides outside the gene matches: 3. Germline V gene lookup returns CDR1 SGHTA and CDR2 FQGNSA. The CDR3 runs to 14 residues. Written as DNA, the CDR3 is TGTGCCAGCAGCTCCGGGGGGTACACAGATACGCAGTATTTT. This encodes CASSSGGYTDTQYF.

Regarding this clone: Germline and junction disagree at one end, which may indicate a read error. This chain connects TRBV12-5 to TRBJ2-7, with 7 nucleotides matching TRBD1. Germline V gives CDR1 LGHNT, CDR2 FRNRAP. The length of the CDR3 is 13 residues. CDR3 DNA sequence: TGTGCTAGTGGTTCGAATAACAGGGGTCAGCAGCACTTC. Translated: CASGSNNRGQQHF.

The table lists this clone with a count of one. CDR3 sequence reads: CASSQRYQETQYF. As DNA, the CDR3 is TGCGCCAGCAGCCAACGGTACCAAGAGACCCAGTACTTC. The V call is TRBV4-1, the J call TRBJ2-5; D unclear. Trimming pared 2 bases from V and 0 bases from J, leaving 4 bases between. The CDR3 runs to 13 residues. Germline assignment: CDR1 MGHRA and CDR2 YSYEKL.

The gene calls are TRBV7-6 and TRBJ2-3, with a weak D call TRBD2 (6 bases). Trimming cost V 2 bases and J 0 bases, with 9 bases left between them. The CDR3 is 15 residues long. Per the germline V gene, CDR1 is SGHVS and CDR2 is FNYEAQ. CDR3 in DNA: TGTGCCAGCAGCTTACCCGGGACTAGCACAGATACGCAGTATTTT. Residues: CASSLPGTSTDTQYF.

CDR3 region: CSARVGETQYF. The CDR3 region has the DNA TGCAGTGCTAGAGTGGGCGAGACCCAGTACTTC. The V call is TRBV20-1, the J call TRBJ2-5; D remains ambiguous. The CDR3 spans 11 residues. Germline V lookup: CDR1 DFQATT, CDR2 SNEGSKA (reference sequence). Trimming stripped 1 base from V and 5 bases from J, with 5 bases between.

This clone has only one observation. The chain combines TRBV7-9 with TRBJ1-6; 7 nucleotides match TRBD1. The CDR3 sequence is 18 residues long. Germline V CDR1 and CDR2: SEHNR, FQNEAQ (reference sequence). V shed 0 bases, J shed 7 bases, and the junction held 12 bases outside the gene matches. The CDR3, as DNA: TGTGCCAGCAGCTTAGCCCCGGGACAGAGAGGGGACAATTCACCCCTCCACTTT. Protein product: CASSLAPGQRGDNSPLHF.